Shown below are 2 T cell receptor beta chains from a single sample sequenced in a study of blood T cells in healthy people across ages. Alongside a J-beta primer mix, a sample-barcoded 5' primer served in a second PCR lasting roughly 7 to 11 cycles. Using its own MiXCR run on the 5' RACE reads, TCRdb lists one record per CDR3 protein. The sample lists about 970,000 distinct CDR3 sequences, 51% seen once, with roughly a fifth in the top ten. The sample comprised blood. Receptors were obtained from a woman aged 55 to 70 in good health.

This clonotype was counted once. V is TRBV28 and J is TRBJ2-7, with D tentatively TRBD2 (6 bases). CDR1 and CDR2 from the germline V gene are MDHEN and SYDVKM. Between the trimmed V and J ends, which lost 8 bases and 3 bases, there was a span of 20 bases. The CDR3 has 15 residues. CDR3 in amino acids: CASCTPGLSVYEQYF. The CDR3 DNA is TGTGCCAGCTGCACTCCGGGACTTTCCGTCTACGAGCAGTACTTC.

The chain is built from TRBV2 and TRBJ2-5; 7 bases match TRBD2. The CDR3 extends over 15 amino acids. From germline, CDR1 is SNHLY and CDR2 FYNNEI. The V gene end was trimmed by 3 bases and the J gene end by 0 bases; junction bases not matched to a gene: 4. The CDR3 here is CASSEGGLYQETQYF. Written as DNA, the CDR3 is TGTGCCAGCAGTGAGGGAGGGCTGTACCAAGAGACCCAGTACTTC.